What follows are 11 T cell receptor beta chains derived from one specimen sequenced in a study of CD8 T cells in ankylosing spondylitis. These receptors are not linked to any known antigen. General study points: One TCR beta motif, made up of under ten highly homologous variants, appeared characteristic of ankylosing spondylitis blood.

TCRdb fed the 5' RACE reads into MiXCR, producing one record per CDR3 protein. The table shows about 840,000 distinct CDR3 sequences, with approximately 12% occurring only once. The sample taken for sequencing was blood, either unsorted or a sorted T cell fraction (not recorded which). Receptors were obtained from a male donor with ankylosing spondylitis.

This clonotype turned up a few times. CDR3: CASSAQGVDTEAFF. DNA for the CDR3: TGCGCCAGCAGCGCACAGGGGGTGGACACTGAAGCTTTCTTT. This sequence joins TRBV5-1 and TRBJ1-1, with 8 bases identical to TRBD1. There are 14 residues in the CDR3. The V segment lost 4 bases and the J segment 3 bases; nucleotides outside the gene matches: 5. CDR1 is SGHRS and CDR2 is YFSETQ in the germline V gene.

The chain has TRBV19 and TRBJ1-1, with D uncertain. V lost 5 bases and J lost 3, with 13 bases in between. This CDR3 contains 14 residues. Germline V gene lookup returns CDR1 LNHDA and CDR2 SQIVND (reference sequence). CDR3: CASSLGGGYTEAFF. The CDR3 DNA sequence: TGTGCCAGTAGTCTCGGTGGCGGGTACACTGAAGCTTTCTTT.

The chain employs TRBV4-3 and TRBJ2-7; a possible D gene is TRBD2 (6 bases). The CDR3 extends over 15 amino acids. Germline-derived CDR1 and CDR2 are LGHNA and YSLEER. Trimming pared 1 base from V and 2 bases from J, leaving 12 bases between. The CDR3 loop is CASSQVPGGTYEQYF. The CDR3 nucleotides read TGCGCCAGCAGCCAAGTTCCAGGCGGGACCTACGAGCAGTACTTC.

This chain joins TRBV24-1 and TRBJ2-1; 9 nucleotides agree with TRBD2. Trimming at V came to 2 bases and at J to 4 bases, leaving 8 bases not matched to a gene. This CDR3 region has 17 residues. CDR1 is KGHDR and CDR2 is SFDVKD in the germline V gene. CDR3 in DNA: TGTGCCACCAGTGATTCAATAACTAGCGGGCGGTACAATGAGCAGTTCTTC. Translating gives CATSDSITSGRYNEQFF.

The chain uses TRBV6-2 or TRBV6-3 and TRBJ1-2; 9 positions match TRBD1. CDR3 length equals 16 residues. Trimming cost V 0 bases and J 2 bases; bases outside gene matches: 4. In germline, CDR1 is MNHEY, CDR2 SVGEGT. CDR3 region: CASSYSMGQGNYGYTF. The CDR3, as DNA: TGTGCCAGCAGTTACTCGATGGGACAGGGAAACTATGGCTACACCTTC.

The chain recombines TRBV2 with TRBJ2-5, with 9 positions matching TRBD2. Trimming took 7 bases from V and 5 from J; bases not matched to a gene: 8. Germline CDR1 SNHLY, CDR2 FYNNEI. The CDR3 is 14 amino acids. The CDR3 DNA is TGTGCCAGCATTCGCGGGGGGGCCTACGAGACCCAGTACTTC. It translates to CASIRGGAYETQYF.

This clonotype was seen many times. V gene TRBV6-5 combines with J gene TRBJ2-1; TRBD1 or TRBD2 may be the D gene (5 bases each). V lost 0 bases, J lost 2 bases, and 11 bases lay in between. CDR3 length: 16 amino acids. Germline CDR1 reads MNHEY; CDR2 reads SVGAGI. The CDR3 is CASSYSSGTPYNEQFF. For the CDR3, the DNA is TGTGCCAGCAGTTACTCATCGGGGACCCCCTACAATGAGCAGTTCTTC.

This clonotype came up a few times. The chain joins TRBV20-1 to TRBJ2-5; 8 bases map to TRBD1. The CDR3 contains 12 residues. The ends lost 1 base at V and 5 bases at J; junction bases unmatched: 0. Germline V gene lookup returns CDR1 DFQATT and CDR2 SNEGSKA (reference sequence). The CDR3 bases are TGCAGTGCTAGAGGGGACAGGGAGACCCAGTACTTC. It translates to CSARGDRETQYF.

The table lists this clonotype with many counts. This chain joins TRBV29-1 and TRBJ1-1, with D unresolved. V dropped 7 bases and J dropped 3 bases, with 12 bases sitting between them. The CDR3 is made up of 12 amino acids. In germline, CDR1 is SQVTM, CDR2 ANQGSEA. The CDR3 nucleotides read TGCAGCGCCTTCCCCGCGGACACTGAAGCTTTCTTT. It is translated as CSAFPADTEAFF. The entire variable domain, with the rest obtained from reference TRBV29-1 and TRBJ1-1, is as follows: SAVISQKPSRDICQRGTSLTIQCQVDSQVTMMFWYRQQPGQSLTLIATANQGSEATYESGFVIDKFPISRPNLTFSTLTVSNMSPEDSSIYLCSAFPADTEAFFGQGTRLTVV.

This clonotype has more than one count but fewer than ten. The V gene is TRBV5-6, the J gene TRBJ1-1; D ambiguous. The CDR3 contains 15 residues. The germline gives CDR1 SGHDT, CDR2 YYEEEE. V lost 2 bases to trimming and J lost 1 base, with 12 bases between them. CDR3 residues: CASSFGPTPNTEAFF. DNA for the CDR3: TGTGCCAGCAGCTTCGGTCCTACCCCGAACACTGAAGCTTTCTTT.

This sequence joins TRBV5-6 and TRBJ1-1; D is unclear. Between the trimmed V and J ends, which lost 2 bases and 5 bases, there was a span of 13 bases. CDR1 and CDR2 (germline): SGHDT, YYEEEE. This CDR3 comprises 14 residues. In DNA form, the CDR3 reads TGTGCCAGCAGCTTCAGAGCGGGAGAGACTGAAGCTTTCTTT. This codes for CASSFRAGETEAFF.